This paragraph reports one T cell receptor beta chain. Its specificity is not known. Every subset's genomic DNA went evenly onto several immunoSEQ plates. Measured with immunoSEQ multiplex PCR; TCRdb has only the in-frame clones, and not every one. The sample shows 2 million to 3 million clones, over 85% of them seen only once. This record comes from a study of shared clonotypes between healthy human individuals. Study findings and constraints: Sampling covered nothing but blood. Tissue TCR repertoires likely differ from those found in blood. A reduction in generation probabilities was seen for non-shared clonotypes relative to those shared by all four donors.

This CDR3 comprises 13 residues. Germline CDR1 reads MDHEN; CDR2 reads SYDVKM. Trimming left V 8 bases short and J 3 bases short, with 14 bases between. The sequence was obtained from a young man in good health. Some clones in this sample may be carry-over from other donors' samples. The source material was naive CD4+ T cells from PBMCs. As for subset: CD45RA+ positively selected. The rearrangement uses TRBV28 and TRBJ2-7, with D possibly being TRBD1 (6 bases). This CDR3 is CASGGQGFYEQYF. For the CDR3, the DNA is TGTGCCAGCGGCGGTCAGGGGTTCTACGAGCAGTACTTC.